The 16 T cell receptor beta chains presented below share a single source sample, sequenced in a study of CD8+ T cells in alopecia areata. It was cDNA, reverse transcribed from extracted RNA, that served as the sequencing template. Here immunoSEQ multiplex PCR was the method, and the copy in TCRdb shows in-frame clones only, minus some. The repertoire holds 50,000 to 70,000 clones, with 44% as singletons. The sequencing input was NKG2D-low CD8+ T cells sorted from blood. Receptors were obtained from a human donor with alopecia areata.

The V gene is TRBV7-3, the J gene TRBJ1-1; D possibly corresponds to TRBD1 (5 bases). The CDR3 has 13 residues. Trimming pared 2 bases from V and 8 bases from J, leaving 12 bases between. CDR1 is SGHTA, CDR2 FQGTGA, per germline. In nucleotides, the CDR3 is TGTGCCAGCAGCTTATTAACCCAGGGAGAAGCTTTCTTT. This encodes CASSLLTQGEAFF.

The V gene is TRBV5-6, the J gene TRBJ2-1, with a possible D match to TRBD2 (7 bases). V was clipped by 6 bases and J by 0 bases, with 25 bases between them. The V gene's germline CDR1 is SGHDT and CDR2 YYEEEE. The CDR3 has 19 amino acids. CDR3 nucleotides: TGTGCCAGCACCGAGTTAAATCCGTACGGGGGGCTCTCCTACAATGAGCAGTTCTTC. Encoded protein: CASTELNPYGGLSYNEQFF.

This clone has a handful of counts. CDR3 bases: TGTGCCAGCAGCCCCCAATGGGCTGGGGCCAACGTCCTGACTTTC. Translating it yields CASSPQWAGANVLTF. The rearrangement uses TRBV11-2 and TRBJ2-6; no firm D call. Germline CDR1 is SGHAT and CDR2 is FQNNGV. CDR3 size: 15 residues. V was trimmed by 5 bases and J by 2 bases, leaving 10 bases between them.

The gene calls are TRBV11-2 and TRBJ2-3, with a weak D call TRBD1 (6 bases). Germline V gene lookup returns CDR1 SGHAT and CDR2 FQNNGV. Trimming shortened V by 3 bases and J by 2 bases, and 24 bases separated the two germline ends. The CDR3 totals 19 residues. The chain's CDR3 is CASSFTLEPDSKSTDTQYF. CDR3 sequence (DNA): TGTGCCAGCAGCTTCACCCTCGAACCGGACAGCAAATCCACAGATACGCAGTATTTT.

This clone was seen at least ten times. The chain is built from TRBV6-4 and TRBJ2-1; 7 bases map to TRBD2. This CDR3 is built from 15 residues. CDR1 is MRHNA, CDR2 SNTAGT, per germline. J was trimmed by 4 bases and V by 2 bases; bases with no gene match: 5. The CDR3 protein is CASSDEASGYNEQFF. In DNA, the CDR3 is TGTGCCAGCAGTGACGAGGCTAGCGGATACAATGAGCAGTTCTTC.

This clone was seen more than once but under ten times. The chain uses TRBV4-3 and TRBJ2-5; 7 bases map to TRBD2. The ends lost 1 base at V and 5 bases at J; junction bases unmatched: 7. Germline CDR1 and CDR2: LGHNA and YSLEER. CDR3 length: 15 amino acids. This CDR3 reads CASSQGWREQETQYF. The CDR3 DNA is TGCGCCAGCAGCCAAGGATGGCGGGAGCAGGAGACCCAGTACTTC.

The rearrangement joins TRBV5-1 to TRBJ2-5, with 7 bases that match TRBD2. The trim removed 7 bases at V and 3 bases at J, leaving 15 bases unmatched. CDR1 and CDR2 from the germline V gene are SGHRS and YFSETQ. The CDR3 is 16 amino acids. The DNA of the CDR3 is TGCGCCAGCTCCCCCGCGGCTAGCGGTTATAAAGAGACCCAGTACTTC. Protein: CASSPAASGYKETQYF.

This clone was observed a handful of times. The chain recombines TRBV27 with TRBJ2-6; 8 positions match TRBD1. Germline V gene lookup returns CDR1 MNHEY and CDR2 SMNVEV (reference sequence). The CDR3 runs to 18 residues. Unmatched junction bases numbered 10, after V lost 5 bases and J lost 1 base. The DNA for the CDR3 is TGTGCCAGCAGTACGACCGGGACAGGTTATTCTGGGGCCAACGTCCTGACTTTC. Translated: CASSTTGTGYSGANVLTF.

J is TRBJ2-3 and V is TRBV6-4; TRBD2 matches 13 bases. V gave up 3 bases and J gave up 4 bases; unmatched junction bases: 1. Germline V CDR1 and CDR2: MRHNA, SNTAGT. This CDR3 contains 15 residues. The CDR3 bases are TGTGCCAGCAGTGAAACTAGCGGGGGGGCAGATACGCAGTATTTT. It specifies CASSETSGGADTQYF.

The gene calls are TRBV29-1 and TRBJ2-7, with a tentative D call TRBD2 (6 bases). Germline lookup yields CDR1 SQVTM and CDR2 ANQGSEA. This CDR3 is built from 11 residues. V was cut by 3 bases and J by 3 bases, with 6 bases left in between. The CDR3 region has the DNA TGCAGCGTTGAGGGACTCTACGAGCAGTACTTC. Its translation: CSVEGLYEQYF.

The V call is TRBV19, the J call TRBJ2-1; D is unclear. The germline V gene encodes CDR1 LNHDA and CDR2 SQIVND (reference sequence). Deletions cut 2 bases from V and 10 bases from J, with 9 bases between. The CDR3 loop spans 12 amino acids. CDR3 residues: CASSIPPWEQFF. The CDR3, as DNA: TGTGCCAGTAGTATACCCCCATGGGAGCAGTTCTTC. The variable domain in full, with the rest retrieved from reference TRBV19 and TRBJ2-1, is DGGITQSPKYLFRKEGQNVTLSCEQNLNHDAMYWYRQDPGQGLRLIYYSQIVNDFQKGDIAEGYSVSREKKESFPLTVTSAQKNPTAFYLCASSIPPWEQFFGPGTRLTVL.

This clone was observed a few times. The chain joins TRBV5-1 to TRBJ1-1; maybe TRBD1 (6 bases). Germline CDR1 reads SGHRS; CDR2 reads YFSETQ. V lost 0 bases to trimming and J lost 0 bases, with 15 bases between them. The CDR3 runs to 17 residues. CDR3 residues: CASSLEGQGLMNTEAFF. DNA for the CDR3: TGCGCCAGCAGCTTGGAGGGACAAGGCCTGATGAACACTGAAGCTTTCTTT.

This clone has only a few counts. The V gene is TRBV7-9, the J gene TRBJ1-1; TRBD1 matches at 7 bases. Germline loops: CDR1 SEHNR, CDR2 FQNEAQ (reference sequence). This CDR3 has 13 amino acids. Losses at the gene ends were 7 bases for V and 7 bases for J; bases not matched to a gene: 9. CDR3 protein: CASTPAGTDEAFF. In DNA, the CDR3 is TGTGCCAGCACGCCGGCCGGGACAGATGAAGCTTTCTTT.

The chain is built from TRBV7-6 and TRBJ2-7; 13 bases are a match to TRBD2. The V gene end was trimmed by 5 bases and the J gene end by 4 bases; junction bases not matched to a gene: 8. Germline assignment: CDR1 SGHVS and CDR2 FNYEAQ. The CDR3 totals 16 residues. CDR3 loop: CASSPRTSGSSYEQYF. DNA of the CDR3: TGTGCCAGCAGCCCGCGGACTAGCGGGAGTAGTTACGAGCAGTACTTC.

The V and J genes are TRBV27 and TRBJ2-7, with a weak D call TRBD1 (5 bases). This CDR3 contains 15 residues. The V end was cut by 7 bases, the J end by 3 bases, with 19 bases between. CDR1 MNHEY and CDR2 SMNVEV come from the germline V gene (reference sequence). This chain's CDR3 is CASTLNWGSVYEQYF. The CDR3 region has the DNA TGTGCCAGCACTCTCAATTGGGGCAGTGTCTACGAGCAGTACTTC.

The chain recombines TRBV7-6 with TRBJ2-6; D not resolved. The ends were cut back, 3 bases at V and 0 bases at J, with 6 bases in the middle. The CDR3 extends over 15 amino acids. CDR1 is SGHVS and CDR2 is FNYEAQ in the germline V gene. The CDR3 sequence: CASSFVLSGANVLTF. The DNA for the CDR3 is TGTGCCAGCAGCTTCGTCCTCTCTGGGGCCAACGTCCTGACTTTC.